This TCR beta chain is from a study of CD8+CD57+ T cells in acquired aplastic anemia. Regarding this clonotype: Its antigen is not known.

General study points: Patients and controls had in common 25 to 35 CD8+ CDR3 sequences.

J lost 5 bases, V lost 4 bases, and 14 bases had no gene match. Per the germline V gene, CDR1 is MNHNY and CDR2 is SVGAGI (reference sequence). The CDR3 runs 17 residues. Whoever was chosen for sequencing had shown CD8+CD57+ cell expansion by flow cytometry. Therapy had not been given to patients before blood sampling. Profiling of TCR beta VDJ combinations and CDR3 sequences used genomic DNA as template. TCRdb reprocessed the reads via MiXCR and lists one record per CDR3 protein. The table shows about 290,000 distinct CDR3 sequences, with about 50% occurring only once. The chain carries TRBV6-6 and TRBJ1-2; 9 bases agree with TRBD1. Material: sorted CD4+, CD8+, or CD8+CD57+ T cells (not recorded which) from PBMCs. The sequence came from a human donor with aplastic anemia. The CDR3 protein is CASSSIQGATSGYGYTF. CDR3 nucleotide sequence: TGTGCCAGCAGTTCCATACAGGGGGCGACTAGCGGGTATGGCTACACCTTC.